This passage covers 2 T cell receptor beta chains from one sample sequenced in a study of blood T cells in healthy people across ages. PCR was performed a second time for about 7 to 12 cycles using a sample-barcoded 5' primer and a J-beta primer mix. One entry per CDR3 protein results from TCRdb running MiXCR on the 5' RACE reads. The data show 650,000 to 1,000,000 distinct CDR3 sequences, around 36% seen once. The sequenced sample was blood. These receptors were collected from a man between 18 and 35 years old in good health.

The chain carries TRBV5-1 and TRBJ2-3; tentative D call: TRBD1 (6 bases). The CDR3 consists of 15 residues. Germline V gene data show CDR1 as SGHRS and CDR2 as YFSETQ. V was cut by 3 bases and J by 2 bases, with 13 bases left in between. The CDR3 DNA is TGCGCCAGCAGCTCCCTGGACAGCTACACAGATACGCAGTATTTT. As protein: CASSSLDSYTDTQYF.

This clonotype was seen a few times. J is TRBJ1-1 and V is TRBV6-1; 8 nucleotides match TRBD1. The junction had 11 bases not matched to a gene; V was cut back by 4 bases and J by 10 bases. The CDR3 is 14 amino acids. Germline assignment: CDR1 MNHNS and CDR2 SASEGT. The CDR3 region is CASSASGGMIGAFF. In DNA, the CDR3 is TGTGCCAGCAGTGCTTCAGGGGGCATGATCGGAGCTTTCTTT.